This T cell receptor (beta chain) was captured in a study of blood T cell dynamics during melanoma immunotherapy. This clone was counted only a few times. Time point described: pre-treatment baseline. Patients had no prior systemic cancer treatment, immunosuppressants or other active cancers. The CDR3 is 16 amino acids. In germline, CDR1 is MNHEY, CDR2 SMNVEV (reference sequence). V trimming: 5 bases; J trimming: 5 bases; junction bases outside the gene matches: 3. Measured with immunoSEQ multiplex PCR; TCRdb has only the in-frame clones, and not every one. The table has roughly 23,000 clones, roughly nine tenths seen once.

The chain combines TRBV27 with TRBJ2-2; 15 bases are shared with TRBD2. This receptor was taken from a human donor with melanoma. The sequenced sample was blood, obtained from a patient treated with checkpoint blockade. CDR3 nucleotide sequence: TGTGCCAGCAGTGCCGGGACTAGCGGGAGGACCGGGGAGCTGTTTTTT. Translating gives CASSAGTSGRTGELFF.